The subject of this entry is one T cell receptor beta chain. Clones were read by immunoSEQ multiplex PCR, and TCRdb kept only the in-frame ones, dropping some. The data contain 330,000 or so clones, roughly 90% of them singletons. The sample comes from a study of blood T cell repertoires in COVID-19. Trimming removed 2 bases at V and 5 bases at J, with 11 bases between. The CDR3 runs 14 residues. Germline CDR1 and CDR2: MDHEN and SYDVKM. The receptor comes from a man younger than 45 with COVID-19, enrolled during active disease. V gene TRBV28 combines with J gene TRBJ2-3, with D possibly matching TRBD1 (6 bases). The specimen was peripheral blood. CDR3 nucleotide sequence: TGTGCCAGCAGTTTAAACCTAGGGGGAGATACGCAGTATTTT. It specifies CASSLNLGGDTQYF.